At least ten counts were recorded for the clone carrying this TCR beta chain. This record comes from a study of patients and donors after allogeneic stem cell transplantation. The germline gives CDR1 LNHNV, CDR2 YYDKDF (reference sequence). The CDR3 has 18 residues. V trimming: 0 bases; J trimming: 1 base; junction bases outside the gene matches: 7. TCRdb recomputed calls from the RT-PCR reads with MiXCR, one row per CDR3 protein. The sample contains about 960,000 distinct CDR3 sequences, roughly 17% of which appear only once. This sequence was found in a human donor who was either an allogeneic HSCT recipient or a stem cell or donor lymphocyte infusion donor (not recorded which). It is not recorded whose cells these are; they may come from a transplant donor. What was sequenced was blood, either unsorted or a sorted T cell fraction (not recorded which). The J gene is TRBJ2-1, the V gene TRBV15, with 9 bases matching TRBD2. CDR3 residues: CATSRDLRSGGSYNEQFF. Written as DNA, the CDR3 is TGTGCCACCAGCAGAGACTTGCGTAGCGGGGGTTCCTACAATGAGCAGTTCTTC.